This T cell receptor beta chain is from a study of cytomegalovirus exposure and HLA in healthy donors (dated by TCRdb to 2016 to 2017). About the full investigation: An earlier analysis of some 550 of the donors reported more than 250 Gb of sequence data and some 120 million unique TCR beta sequences from about 200 million T cells. The study aimed to test whether signatures of past pathogen exposure could be identified by cataloging public T cell receptors. Alongside the repertoire data, information on donor age, sex, ethnicity and CMV serostatus was compiled. The T cell repertoires of about 700 subjects were profiled by immunosequencing and related to cytomegalovirus serostatus. In addition to the first cohort of approximately 650 subjects, a separate validation cohort of some 120 different subjects was used. On average, about 240,000 unique TCR beta nucleotide sequences were sequenced per donor among about 400 genotyped donors of the cohort, with roughly 19% of those sequences being non-productive. The later analysis used no new phenotypic data to find candidate immune exposures, relying instead on TCR beta sequences and their occurrence across donors. The genetic ancestry cluster associated with self-reported Caucasian donors included around four fifths of the roughly 360 genotyped donors. To study patterns of TCR occurrence, a later analysis re-analyzed previously published TCR beta repertoires from 700 or so donors and added high-resolution HLA genotyping. An earlier analysis of 500 to 750 of the donors applied high-throughput TCR beta sequencing to assess whether each TCR beta V gene segment acted as functional or pseudogenic. An early release covering around 630 HLA-typed donors comprised about 300 gigabases of sequencing data and roughly 86 million unique TCR sequences. Both class I and class II loci were covered by HLA typing, at four-digit resolution. High-throughput TCR immunosequencing, statistical association of individual TCRs with disease status, and machine learning were combined to predict cytomegalovirus infection status. All discovery cohort repertoires had been generated on a single sequencing platform. Typing coverage differed by locus: A, B, C, DRB1 and DQB1 were typed in roughly 629-630 donors, DQA1 in 500 to 550, DPA1 in 600 to 610, and DPB1 in 450 to 490. Because of strong linkage in the cohort, four or five DR-DQ haplotypes were treated as single units for association and clustering. Genome-wide SNP genotypes for about 55% of the 666 donors were used in a later genetic analysis, which treated that subset as a discovery cohort.

Libraries were constructed by the immunoSEQ multiplex PCR assay. For the multiplex PCR, a mixture combining 60 forward primers for TCR Vbeta segments and 13 reverse primers for TCR Jbeta segments was used. A multiplex PCR assay on genomic DNA amplified the CDR3 region of rearranged TCR beta genes. The amplified TCR beta libraries were sequenced on the Illumina HiSeq System as 87-base-pair reads. On the study's bioinformatics: A later analysis tallied 75 million to 95 million unique TCR beta chains across the 666 repertoires, and around 10 million of those chains were shared by two or more donors. Raw reads were error-corrected and collapsed into unique sequences by a nearest-neighbor algorithm in which closely related sequences were merged to remove PCR and sequencing errors. V, D and J gene segments were assigned by aligning CDR3 sequences to IMGT reference sequences. For a sequence to be retained, a match of at least six nucleotides was required to both a V gene segment and a J gene segment. A rearrangement was called productive if the CDR3 had no stop codons and remained in frame with V and J, and every other rearrangement was called non-productive. CDR3 was defined by IMGT convention, running from the second conserved V-encoded cysteine to the conserved J-encoded phenylalanine. The earlier analysis of about 610 of the donors excluded sequences that lacked an unambiguous match to a single V gene segment. In an earlier analysis of almost 600 of the donors, a V segment was called functional when productive rearrangements were above 56.7%, and segregating when the standard deviation between donors exceeded 5%. To diagnose cytomegalovirus status from the catalog of TCR beta chain sequences, a statistical classification framework was built. In a later analysis, TCR nucleotide sequences were compared against IMGT/GENE-DB human TR gene sequences so that V and J genes could be assigned. The TCRdist pipeline was used in a later analysis to assign CDR3 sequences and most-parsimonious VDJ recombination scenarios. In a later analysis, every TCR beta chain was defined by the combination of its CDR3 amino acid sequence and its V-gene family, and reads without a unique V-gene family were dropped. As a way to deal with suspected cross-contamination and a sequencing artifact, a later analysis dropped under 600 nucleotide sequences that were highly shared and had low generation probability. A later analysis calculated a clonal expansion index for each public chain from normalized within-repertoire ranks of inferred template counts. Generation probabilities in a later analysis came from a VDJ recombination model fitted to out-of-frame rearrangements, and those results were checked against IGoR. In a later analysis, hypergeometric tests were used to score TCR-TCR, TCR-HLA and TCR-CMV co-occurrence, with a repertoire-size bias correction applied to TCR pairs. In a later analysis, false discovery rates were estimated by permuting HLA or CMV assignments 20 times. In a later analysis, co-occurring TCRs were grouped using DBSCAN, and TCRdist sequence similarity was added for clustering within HLA-allele-positive subsets. For co-occurrence clustering, repertoires with fewer than 30,000 or more than 120,000 public chains were excluded, along with roughly 5 repertoires with anomalous nucleotide sharing. The immuneACCESS repertoire file appears here via TCRdb, limited to in-frame rearrangements. These files lack a portion of the clones; in checked studies, under half of the deficit traces to unresolved V genes, and the cause of the others is not known. D and trimming come from the DNA, and the V and J calls and clone size come from that table. This sample is represented by 210,000 or so clones; 70% to 80% of them were singletons. Approximately 0.22% of the sample comes from the top ten.

Trimming leaves V shorter by 4 bases and J shorter by 0 bases, with the junction holding 8 bases beyond the gene matches. The germline V gene provides CDR1 MGHRA and CDR2 YSYEKL. From its cysteine to its phenylalanine, the CDR3 spans 16 amino acids. Only the CDR3 DNA stays, 48 bases, in frame from base 1. The cohort comprised around 700 healthy bone marrow donors. All cohort members were sampled while nominally healthy, although unrecorded immune exposures were likely present. The donor was CMV seronegative and was included in the group of a few hundred seronegative cohort members. Each donor provided a peripheral blood sample, and peripheral blood mononuclear cells were used for TCR beta sequencing. The Qiagen DNeasy Blood Extraction Kit was used to extract genomic DNA from the blood cell samples. General findings and caveats noted by the study authors: Only TCR beta chains were sequenced in this cohort, and the absence of alpha or paired-chain data limited detectable features. Because counts were too low, seventeen rarely observed V segments, including chromosome 9 orphons, were excluded from the earlier analysis of about 500 of the donors. The study gave a list of roughly 150 TCR beta chains associated with cytomegalovirus. In a later analysis, HLA-associated TCR beta chains were found to be more clonally expanded and to have lower generation probabilities than equally common non-associated chains. A further reported finding was that TCR beta sequences accurately predicted the HLA-A and HLA-B alleles for most subjects in the first cohort. Most TCR sequences were observed very rarely across donors, whereas some public TCRs were present in many individuals. Specific HLA alleles were associated with 15,000 to 20,000 TCR beta sequences at a false discovery rate of 0.05 in a later analysis. A later genetic analysis associated a missense DCLRE1C variant with V-gene and J-gene trimming of TCR beta chains, and an independent cohort replicated the association. The only immune exposure information available for the cohort was CMV serostatus. The sequencing pipeline was judged likely to have produced a cluster of highly shared sequence variants as a technical artifact. The authors suggested that the approach could potentially be extended to other disease states and immunological phenotypes. The classifier was reported to diagnose cytomegalovirus status with high specificity and sensitivity in both the original cohort and the validation cohort. In an earlier analysis of fewer than 750 of the donors, most TCR beta V segments were observed in productive rearrangements about 90% or about 30% of the time, broadly matching IMGT annotations. According to a later analysis, TCR association rates differed among HLA loci, with DRB1 alleles showing the most associated TCRs and HLA-C alleles showing the fewest. Three of the identified cytomegalovirus-associated TCR beta chains were confirmed in vitro to be specific for cytomegalovirus antigens. Compared with the approximately 720-donor mean, donors in an Asian-associated ancestry cluster had fewer N-insertions in productive TCRs, according to a later genetic analysis. Because the 87-base-pair reads could not distinguish some IMGT-functional V segments, including TRBV6-2 and TRBV6-3, those segments were excluded. Linkage disequilibrium might explain the correlated functional status among segregating V segments, but an unknown experimental factor could not be ruled out. A later analysis reported that several top co-occurrence clusters appeared linked to parvovirus B19, influenza, CMV and Epstein-Barr virus. Sequencing depth was assumed to be roughly uniform across donors in the presence/absence analyses, though that assumption may not hold. HLA typing was unavailable for some donors at each locus, so association tests used only the typed subset. When HLA alleles, especially DR and DQ, strongly co-occurred, attributing TCR associations to individual alleles was difficult. According to a later analysis, most CMV-associated TCR beta chains appeared to be HLA-restricted, and the HLA associations seemed to be driven largely by CMV exposure.

This clone was seen only a few times. What this receptor recognizes is not known. No per-base quality is available; no much larger clone lies one base away. The chain uses TRBV4-1 and TRBJ2-7; the central 8 bases match TRBD2. The material sequenced was PBMCs. This receptor was identified in a girl aged 2 to 9 in good health and CMV-seronegative. The nucleotide sequence reads as follows: TGCGCCAGCAGCCTCTCCCCAGCGGGGGCCTCCTACGAGCAGTACTTC. Translated, this gives CASSLSPAGASYEQYF.